This TCR beta chain is drawn from a study of resident and recirculating memory T cells in vitiligo. For the study at large: Each patient gave two lesional and two nonlesional epidermal shave biopsies, plus PBMCs.

Germline loops: CDR1 SEHNR, CDR2 FQNEAQ (reference sequence). The CDR3 runs 12 residues. V shed 2 bases and J shed 10 bases, with 11 bases lying between them. Assay used: immunoSEQ multiplex PCR; TCRdb lists only in-frame clones, some missing. The data contain more than 70,000 clones, approximately 90% of them singletons. Anyone treated within the previous three months was excluded. About this clone: Its specificity is not known.

General study results and limits: Sequences differed between biopsy sites and patients, suggesting private specificity.

Sequenced sample: blood. This sequence originates from a male donor with vitiligo. This sequence joins TRBV7-9 and TRBJ1-1, with D perhaps matching TRBD1 (5 bases). DNA of the CDR3: TGTGCCAGCAGCTTATTAGGGGATTCAGCTTTCTTT. This gives the protein CASSLLGDSAFF.